What follows are 3 T cell receptor beta chains derived from one specimen sequenced in a study of spatial heterogeneity in lung cancer. Regarding the study as a whole: For expanded intratumoral alpha and beta TCRs, counts tracked tumor mutation counts.

For these TCRs, the target antigens are not known. Time point in this sample: sample taken at primary tumor resection. TCRdb independently ran MiXCR on the 5' RACE reads; one entry per CDR3 protein. The repertoire holds roughly 6,000 distinct CDR3 sequences, with less than 20% as singletons. Sequenced material: lung tumor tissue, taken at surgery. These receptor sequences come from a male donor with early-stage non-small cell lung cancer.

This clonotype was found a few times. V and J are TRBV5-8 and TRBJ2-7; 9 nucleotides agree with TRBD1. The CDR3 is 14 residues long. Germline V lookup: CDR1 SGHTS, CDR2 YDEGEE. Losses at the gene ends were 3 bases for V and 2 bases for J; bases not matched to a gene: 3. CDR3 protein: CASSSGQGTYEQYF. The CDR3 DNA follows: TGTGCCAGCAGCTCCGGACAGGGGACCTACGAGCAGTACTTC.

This clonotype is deemed medium-sized. V gene TRBV7-9 combines with J gene TRBJ2-5; TRBD2 is a possible D gene (5 bases). V lost 7 bases and J 9 bases, leaving 12 bases between the germline ends. CDR1 is SEHNR and CDR2 is FQNEAQ in the germline V gene (reference sequence). The CDR3 has 11 residues. This chain's CDR3 is CASTNAGAQYF. CDR3 bases: TGTGCCAGCACCAACGCCGGGGCCCAGTACTTC.

The CDR3 reads CSVELAGGRDTQYF. In nucleotides, the CDR3 is TGCAGCGTTGAACTAGCGGGAGGGAGAGATACGCAGTATTTT. The chain carries TRBV29-1 and TRBJ2-3; 12 bases fit TRBD2. CDR3 length equals 14 residues. Germline V gene sequence: CDR1 SQVTM, CDR2 ANQGSEA. V lost 2 bases and J lost 5; bases outside the gene matches: 2.